One and the same sample provided the 13 T cell receptor beta chains below, sequenced in a study of shared clonotypes between healthy human individuals. Profiled with immunoSEQ multiplex PCR; TCRdb holds only in-frame clones, not every one. In the table there are about 2.1 million clones, roughly 95% of which are singletons. CD45RO negativity and positive selection for CCR7 defined naive CD8 cells, a population that excluded terminally differentiated effector memory CD45RA+ cells. The sequenced sample was naive CD8+ T cells from PBMCs. The receptors were sampled from a man between 18 and 29 years old in good health. Some clones in this sample may be carry-over from other donors' samples.

This chain joins TRBV7-9 and TRBJ1-4; no clear D gene. The CDR3 covers 16 residues. The germline V gene has CDR1 SEHNR and CDR2 FQNEAQ (reference sequence). Trimming left V 7 bases short and J 3 bases short, with 18 bases between. CDR3 in amino acids: CASTYWPGSANEKLFF. Here the CDR3 DNA reads TGTGCCAGCACCTACTGGCCGGGGTCAGCTAATGAAAAACTGTTTTTT. Full variable domain (missing parts from reference TRBV7-9 and TRBJ1-4): DTGVSQNPRHKITKRGQNVTFRCDPISEHNRLYWYRQTLGQGPEFLTYFQNEAQLEKSRLLSDRFSAERPKGSFSTLEIQRTEQGDSAMYLCASTYWPGSANEKLFFGSGTQLSVL.

CDR3 sequence: CASSLALGTYEQYF. DNA for the CDR3: TGTGCCAGCAGCTTGGCGCTCGGAACCTACGAGCAGTACTTC. The chain joins TRBV5-4 to TRBJ2-7; no definite D call. The germline V and J ends were trimmed by 0 bases and 2 bases, with 9 bases remaining between them. CDR3 length: 14 residues. Per germline, CDR1 SGHNT and CDR2 YYREEE (reference sequence).

As concerns this clone: Other DNA sequences in the same sample also yield this CDR3. The chain employs TRBV29-1 and TRBJ1-3, with unresolved D. The CDR3 has 12 amino acids. The V end was cut by 2 bases, the J end by 1 base, with 3 bases between. From germline, CDR1 is SQVTM and CDR2 ANQGSEA. The CDR3 here is CSVELSGNTIYF. DNA for the CDR3: TGCAGCGTTGAACTATCTGGAAACACCATATATTTT.

The rearrangement uses TRBV4-1 and TRBJ1-1, with a possible D match to TRBD1 (6 bases). V shed 5 bases and J shed 1 base, with 14 bases lying between them. Germline V gene lookup returns CDR1 MGHRA and CDR2 YSYEKL. This CDR3 region has 15 residues. As DNA, the CDR3 is TGCGCCAGCAGCTGGGGAGTGGGGGCGAACACTGAAGCTTTCTTT. Translating gives CASSWGVGANTEAFF.

The V gene is TRBV5-1, the J gene TRBJ2-7, with 8 positions matching TRBD1. The V segment lost 2 bases and the J segment 6 bases; nucleotides outside the gene matches: 22. Germline V gene data show CDR1 as SGHRS and CDR2 as YFSETQ. The CDR3 has 19 residues. CDR3 bases: TGCGCCAGCAGCTTCCCTCAGACGCTATCAGGGGGCGTGCAGACCGAGCAGTACTTC. Its protein is CASSFPQTLSGGVQTEQYF.

This clone occurred once. V usage is TRBV18 and J usage is TRBJ2-5, with D hard to call. The CDR3 extends over 15 amino acids. V was shortened by 0 bases and J by 1 base, with 9 bases between the two germline ends. Germline CDR1 KGHSH, CDR2 LQKENI. The CDR3 DNA reads as TGTGCCAGCTCACCACCAGCCAGGTTCCAAGAGACCCAGTACTTC. It is translated as CASSPPARFQETQYF.

The CDR3 nucleotides read TGTGCCAGCAGCCCCCGGGTTTGGGGCGAAACCGGGGAGCTGTTTTTT. It encodes CASSPRVWGETGELFF. The chain links TRBV9 to TRBJ2-2; possible D gene TRBD1, 5 bases. CDR3 length equals 16 residues. Germline-derived CDR1 and CDR2 are SGDLS and YYNGEE. Trimming removed 4 bases at V and 5 bases at J, with 18 bases between.

This clone was picked up one time. The chain links TRBV5-1 to TRBJ2-7; D is ambiguous. The CDR3 runs to 14 residues. V lost 4 bases to trimming and J lost 2 bases, with 13 bases between them. The germline gives CDR1 SGHRS, CDR2 YFSETQ. The CDR3 region is CASSISFKTYEQYF. Written as DNA, the CDR3 is TGCGCCAGCAGCATCTCATTCAAGACCTACGAGCAGTACTTC.

CDR3 in DNA: TGTGCCAGCAGCCCCAGGACACAGGGAACCGGCTATGGCTACACCTTC. The encoded protein is CASSPRTQGTGYGYTF. The V gene is TRBV9, the J gene TRBJ1-2; possible D gene TRBD1, 6 bases. V gave up 4 bases and J gave up 4 bases, with 20 bases separating them. The CDR3 runs to 16 residues. Germline V gives CDR1 SGDLS, CDR2 YYNGEE.

The chain uses TRBV9 and TRBJ2-1, with D uncertain. The CDR3 is made up of 11 amino acids. V was clipped by 3 bases and J by 9 bases, with 7 bases between them. In germline, CDR1 is SGDLS, CDR2 YYNGEE. CDR3 residues: CASSASSEQFF. DNA for the CDR3: TGTGCCAGCAGCGCTTCCAGTGAGCAGTTCTTC.

V and J are TRBV11-2 and TRBJ2-1; 7 bases fit TRBD2. Germline lookup yields CDR1 SGHAT and CDR2 FQNNGV. V gave up 7 bases and J gave up 8 bases; unmatched junction bases: 11. The CDR3 sequence is 14 residues long. The DNA for the CDR3 is TGTGCCAGCAACTTCGGGGGGAGCGTGGATGAGCAGTTCTTC. It is translated as CASNFGGSVDEQFF.

This chain uses TRBV9 with TRBJ1-2; D is perhaps TRBD1 (6 bases). The CDR3 length is 16 residues. CDR1 and CDR2 (germline): SGDLS, YYNGEE. V was trimmed by 2 bases and J by 7 bases, leaving 21 bases between them. The CDR3: CASSVPKQGTLSGYTF. For the CDR3, the DNA is TGTGCCAGCAGCGTCCCTAAACAGGGTACGCTATCTGGCTACACCTTC.

The V and J genes are TRBV6-1 and TRBJ2-2; no firm D call. With 6 bases removed from V and 6 bases from J, the gap between germline ends came to 17 bases. CDR1 is MNHNS and CDR2 is SASEGT in the germline V gene. The CDR3 covers 15 residues. CDR3 coding DNA: TGTGCCAGCAGGGAGACCCGTTGGTTGGCCGGGGAGCTGTTTTTT. Protein product: CASRETRWLAGELFF.